This T cell receptor (beta chain) was profiled in a study of T-cell reconstitution after alpha-beta-depleted transplantation in children. Preparation of the TCRbeta library used unique molecular identifiers. Each CDR3 protein gets one entry after TCRdb re-called the PCR reads with MiXCR. The repertoire holds hundreds of thousands of distinct CDR3 sequences, roughly 15% seen once, with approximately 1.1% in the top ten. This clonotype was counted a few times. Trimming shortened V by 5 bases and J by 3 bases, and 13 bases separated the two germline ends. Germline values: CDR1 SGHTA, CDR2 FQGNSA. This CDR3 spans 14 amino acids.

Sequenced here: PBMCs from the stem cell graft donor, sampled from the stem cell graft. The receptor was derived from a human donor who donated a stem cell graft to a child with acute myeloid leukemia. The chain links TRBV7-2 to TRBJ1-2; D remains unclear. CDR3 in DNA: TGTGCCAGCAGCACCCCGGGAGGCCACTATGGCTACACCTTC. Translated, it gives CASSTPGGHYGYTF.